This TCR beta chain was identified during a study of cytotoxic CD8 clonotypes in ibrutinib-treated CLL. Study-wide findings and caveats: Measured clonality at baseline was greater than in age-matched healthy donors and tracked with circulating CD8+ T-cell counts.

The method was immunoSEQ multiplex PCR; TCRdb's version includes in-frame clones alone and lacks a portion of them. The sample consists of around 52,000 clones, 56% of them appearing once. This clone was seen a handful of times. Its antigen is unidentified. Germline CDR1 is KGHSH and CDR2 is LQKENI. The CDR3 contains 15 residues. Trimming took off 2 bases at V and 0 bases at J, with 8 bases between the two ends. V and J are TRBV18 and TRBJ1-5; D is ambiguous. The sample in question was PBMCs, obtained after 24 months of ibrutinib treatment. The clonotype was recovered from a human donor with chronic lymphocytic leukemia. CDR3 protein: CASSPTGDSNQPQHF. CDR3 sequence (DNA): TGTGCCAGCTCACCAACCGGGGATAGCAATCAGCCCCAGCATTTT.